These 2 T cell receptor beta chains came from one sample sequenced in a study of blood T cell repertoires in COVID-19. Assay used: immunoSEQ multiplex PCR; TCRdb lists only in-frame clones, some missing. The sample lists roughly 230,000 clones, about nine tenths occurring once. Input material: PBMCs or T cells enriched from blood (not recorded which). These TCRs come from a man younger than 45 in a cohort exposed to, infected with or recovered from COVID-19 (not recorded which).

The rearrangement uses TRBV7-3 and TRBJ2-1; no firm D call. Germline loops: CDR1 SGHTA, CDR2 FQGTGA. The CDR3 length is 16 residues. Trimming left V 5 bases short and J 1 base short, with 15 bases between. This chain's CDR3 is CASSPDLVWSYNEQFF. CDR3 in DNA: TGTGCCAGCAGCCCCGACTTAGTATGGTCCTACAATGAGCAGTTCTTC. The complete variable domain, with remaining parts taken from reference TRBV7-3 and TRBJ2-1, reads GAGVSQTPSNKVTEKGKYVELRCDPISGHTALYWYRQSLGQGPEFLIYFQGTGAADDSGLPNDRFFAVRPEGSVSTLKIQRTERGDSAVYLCASSPDLVWSYNEQFFGPGTRLTVL.

This sequence joins TRBV6-2 or TRBV6-3 and TRBJ2-7; 7 positions agree with TRBD1. The ends lost 4 bases at V and 5 bases at J; junction bases unmatched: 17. This CDR3 has 17 amino acids. Looked up from germline, CDR1 is MNHEY and CDR2 is SVGEGT. CDR3 amino acids: CASSSPSIRGWRNEQYF. CDR3 nucleotide sequence: TGTGCCAGCAGTTCTCCATCGATCAGGGGGTGGAGGAACGAGCAGTACTTC.